This TCR beta chain originates from a study of OX40 agonist ivuxolimab in advanced cancers. In the study overall: Three patients had partial responses: one hepatocellular carcinoma, two cutaneous melanoma.

Study-level findings and limits: Clonal expansion was seen in CD4+ and CD8+ blood T cells by week 6 at 0.1 to 3.0 mg/kg.

If patients had autoimmune disease history or systemic immunosuppression, they were excluded. V was pared by 7 bases and J by 4 bases, with 7 bases of the junction left unmatched. The CDR3 has 14 amino acids. Per germline, CDR1 SNHLY and CDR2 FYNNEI. Produced via immunoSEQ multiplex PCR; TCRdb's table is partial and in-frame only. The sample holds some 30,000 clones, about four fifths seen once. Turning to this clone: As yet, its antigen is unknown.

The J gene is TRBJ1-1, the V gene TRBV2; TRBD1 aligns across 9 bases. This receptor was identified in an adult with an advanced solid tumor such as melanoma, head and neck, liver or kidney cancer. Source: CD4+ or CD8+ T cells sorted from blood, taken in a trial of the OX40 agonist ivuxolimab. CDR3 DNA sequence: TGTGCCAGCACTCCGGGACAGGGAATCACTGAAGCTTTCTTT. It translates to CASTPGQGITEAFF. The full variable domain, rest sourced from reference TRBV2 and TRBJ1-1, is EPEVTQTPSHQVTQMGQEVILRCVPISNHLYFYWYRQILGQKVEFLVSFYNNEISEKSEIFDDQFSVERPDGSNFTLKIRSTKLEDSAMYFCASTPGQGITEAFFGQGTRLTVV.